The rows below give T cell receptor beta chains drawn from one sample of a study of early stage breast cancer tumors. The assay was immunoSEQ multiplex PCR, and TCRdb's table has in-frame clones only and misses some. Here the sample spans about 25,000 clones, about 67% being singletons. The sample consisted of breast tumor tissue. The receptors come from a person between 55 and 69 years old with breast cancer. CDR3s include the opening cysteine and the closing phenylalanine or tryptophan. The D gene is left open where the match is weak. Some rows mark clone size as missing; the rest say once, few, many or name a class of expanded clone.

>.|TRBJ1-1|TRBV7-8|.
TGTGCCAGCAGCGCAACGGTGAACACTGAAGCTTTCTTT
CASSATVNTEAFF
>TRBD2|TRBJ2-7|TRBV5-4|.
TGTGCCAGCAGCTTGGGACTAGCGGGAGGCCCCAACTCCTACGAGCAGTACTTC
CASSLGLAGGPNSYEQYF
>.|TRBJ1-5|TRBV10-3|.
TGTGCCATCAGTGGACAGATTAGCAATCAGCCCCAGCATTTT
CAISGQISNQPQHF
>.|TRBJ1-4|TRBV15|.
TGTGCCACCAGCGAGACCGACACAACGGTAGAAAAACTGTTTTTT
CATSETDTTVEKLFF
>.|TRBJ1-5|TRBV5-6|few
TGTGCCAGCAGCTTAAGAGGGAGGAATCAGCCCCAGCATTTT
CASSLRGRNQPQHF
>.|TRBJ2-7|TRBV7-9|.
TGTGCCAGCAGCACAGCGGAGCTGACGGGGGACGAAGAGCAGTACTTC
CASSTAELTGDEEQYF
>.|TRBJ1-4|TRBV2|.
TGTGCCAGCAGTGTTATCGGGGCAACTAATGAAAAACTGTTTTTT
CASSVIGATNEKLFF
>.|TRBJ2-3|TRBV5-1|.
TGCGCCAGCAGCTTGGCCCAAACTTACACAGATACGCAGTATTTT
CASSLAQTYTDTQYF
>TRBD2|TRBJ2-3|TRBV5-8|.
TGTGCCAGCCTACGACTAGCGGGAGGGCCGGAAGATACGCAGTATTTT
CASLRLAGGPEDTQYF
>.|TRBJ1-4|TRBV6-6|.
TGTGCCAGCAGTTACGGAGTTGAACTGTTTTTT
CASSYGVELFF
>.|TRBJ1-1|TRBV19|.
TGTGCCAGTAGTATTCGTCAGGCAGGGAACACTGAAGCTTTCTTT
CASSIRQAGNTEAFF
>TRBD1|TRBJ1-5|TRBV6-6|.
TGTGCCAGCAGGCGGACAGGGAGAAATCAGCCCCAGCATTTT
CASRRTGRNQPQHF
>TRBD1|TRBJ1-1|TRBV7-2|.
TGTGCCAGCAGCTTTACGACAGGGGTTAACACTGAAGCTTTCTTT
CASSFTTGVNTEAFF
>.|TRBJ2-1|TRBV11-3|.
TGTGCCAGCAGCTTAGGCGGGGGCCTACGGAATGAGCAGTTCTTC
CASSLGGGLRNEQFF
>.|TRBJ1-1|TRBV6-5|.
TGTGCCAGCAGATGGACTAGCTCCACTGAAGCTTTCTTT
CASRWTSSTEAFF
>TRBD1|TRBJ2-7|TRBV19|.
TGTGCCAGCGATCAAGGGACAGGGGGAGAGCAGTACTTC
CASDQGTGGEQYF
>TRBD2|TRBJ2-1|TRBV7-9|.
TGTGCCAGCAGCCGCGGGACTAGCGGAACCCGAGAGCAGTTCTTC
CASSRGTSGTREQFF
>.|TRBJ1-1|TRBV30|.
TGTGCCTGGAGTGTATACGTTTCGGGGACTGAAGCTTTCTTT
CAWSVYVSGTEAFF
>.|TRBJ2-4|TRBV7-2|.
TGTGCCAGCAGCGCTTCTCCGGGTCCCACCATTGCTGCCGAGTACTTC
CASSASPGPTIAAEYF
>.|TRBJ2-3|TRBV11-2|.
TGTGCCAGCAGCTTTTCCGGTAGCACGGATACGCAGTATTTT
CASSFSGSTDTQYF
>.|TRBJ2-1|TRBV4-3|.
TGCGCCAGCAGCCAAGGCAGGGGGGTCTCCTACAATGAGCAGTTCTTC
CASSQGRGVSYNEQFF
>TRBD1|TRBJ1-5|TRBV7-6|.
TGTGCCAGCAGCTTAGGGACAGGAGGGGATCAGCCCCAGCATTTT
CASSLGTGGDQPQHF
>.|TRBJ1-4|TRBV2|.
TGTGCCAGCAGTGAGATGGGGCAGGTCCTTAATGAAAAACTGTTTTTT
CASSEMGQVLNEKLFF
>TRBD2|TRBJ2-3|TRBV9|.
TGTGCCAGCAGCGTTCCTTTAGGGGACTATCCCACAGATACGCAGTATTTT
CASSVPLGDYPTDTQYF
>.|TRBJ2-7|TRBV7-2|.
TGTGCCAGCAGAGGAGGGGGGGGTTCCTACGAGCAGTACTTC
CASRGGGGSYEQYF
>TRBD1|TRBJ2-7|TRBV30|.
TGTGCTGTCCGGGACAGGGGGCTCGAGCAGTACTTC
CAVRDRGLEQYF
>TRBD1|TRBJ2-7|TRBV25-1|.
TGTGCCAGCAGTGAACCGGGGGGACAGGGGGGTCGGGAGCAGTACTTC
CASSEPGGQGGREQYF